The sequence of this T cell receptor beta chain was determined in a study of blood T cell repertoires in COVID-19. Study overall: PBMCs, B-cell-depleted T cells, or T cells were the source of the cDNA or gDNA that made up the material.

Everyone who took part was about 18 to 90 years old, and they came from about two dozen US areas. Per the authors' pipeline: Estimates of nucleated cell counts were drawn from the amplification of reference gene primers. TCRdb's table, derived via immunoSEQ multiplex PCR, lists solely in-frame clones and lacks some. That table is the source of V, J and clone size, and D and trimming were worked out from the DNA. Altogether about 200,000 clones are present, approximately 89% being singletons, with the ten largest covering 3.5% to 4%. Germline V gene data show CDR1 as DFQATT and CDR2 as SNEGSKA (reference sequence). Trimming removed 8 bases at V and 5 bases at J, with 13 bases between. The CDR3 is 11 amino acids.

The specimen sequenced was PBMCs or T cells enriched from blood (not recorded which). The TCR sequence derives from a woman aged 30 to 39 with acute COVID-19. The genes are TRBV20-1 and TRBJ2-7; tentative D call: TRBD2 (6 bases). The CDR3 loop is CSSGDWDEQYF. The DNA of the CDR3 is TGCAGTTCTGGGGACTGGGACGAGCAGTACTTC.